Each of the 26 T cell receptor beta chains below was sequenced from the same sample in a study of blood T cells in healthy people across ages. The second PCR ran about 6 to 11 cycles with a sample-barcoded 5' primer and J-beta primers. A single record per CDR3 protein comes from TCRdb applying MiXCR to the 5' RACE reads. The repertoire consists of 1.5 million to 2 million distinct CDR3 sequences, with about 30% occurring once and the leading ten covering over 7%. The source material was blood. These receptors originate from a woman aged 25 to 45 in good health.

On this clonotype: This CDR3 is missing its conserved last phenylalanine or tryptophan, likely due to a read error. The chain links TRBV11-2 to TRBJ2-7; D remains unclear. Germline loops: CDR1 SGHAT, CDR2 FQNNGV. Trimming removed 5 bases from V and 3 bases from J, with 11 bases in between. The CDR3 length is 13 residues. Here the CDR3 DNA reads TGTGCCAGCAGCCCAGGTTTCCACTACGAGCAGTACATC. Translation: CASSPGFHYEQYI.

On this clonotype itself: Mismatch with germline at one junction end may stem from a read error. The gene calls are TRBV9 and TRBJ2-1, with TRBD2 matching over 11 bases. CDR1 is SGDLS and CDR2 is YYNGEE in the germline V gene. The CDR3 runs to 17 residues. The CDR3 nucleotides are TGTGCCAACAGCGTAGATACTAGCGGGGGACACTACAATGAGCAGTTCTTC. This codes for CANSVDTSGGHYNEQFF.

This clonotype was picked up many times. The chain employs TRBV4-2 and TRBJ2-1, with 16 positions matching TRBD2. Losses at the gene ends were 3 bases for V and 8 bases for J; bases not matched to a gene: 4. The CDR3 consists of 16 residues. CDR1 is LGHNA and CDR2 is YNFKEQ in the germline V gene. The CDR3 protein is CASSQGTSGGAHEQFF. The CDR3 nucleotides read TGTGCCAGCAGCCAGGGGACTAGCGGGGGGGCCCATGAGCAGTTCTTC.

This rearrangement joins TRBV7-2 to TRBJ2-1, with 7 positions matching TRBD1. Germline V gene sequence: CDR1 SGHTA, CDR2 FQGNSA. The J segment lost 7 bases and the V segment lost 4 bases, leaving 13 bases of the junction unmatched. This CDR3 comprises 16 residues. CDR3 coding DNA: TGTGCCAGCAGCTCAACTCGGACAGGCCTGACAAATGAGCAGTTCTTC. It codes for CASSSTRTGLTNEQFF.

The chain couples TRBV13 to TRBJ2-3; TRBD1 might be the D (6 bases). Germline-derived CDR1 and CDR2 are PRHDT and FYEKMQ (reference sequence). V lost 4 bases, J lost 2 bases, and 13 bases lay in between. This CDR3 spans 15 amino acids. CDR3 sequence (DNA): TGTGCCAGCAGCTCCCCACAGGGAACCACAGATACGCAGTATTTT. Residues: CASSSPQGTTDTQYF.

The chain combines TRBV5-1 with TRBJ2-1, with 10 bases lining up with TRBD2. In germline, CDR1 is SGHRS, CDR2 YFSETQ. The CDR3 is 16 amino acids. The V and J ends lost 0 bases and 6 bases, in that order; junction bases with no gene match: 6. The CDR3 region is CASSLAESGGANEQFF. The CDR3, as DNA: TGCGCCAGCAGCTTGGCCGAAAGCGGGGGGGCCAATGAGCAGTTCTTC.

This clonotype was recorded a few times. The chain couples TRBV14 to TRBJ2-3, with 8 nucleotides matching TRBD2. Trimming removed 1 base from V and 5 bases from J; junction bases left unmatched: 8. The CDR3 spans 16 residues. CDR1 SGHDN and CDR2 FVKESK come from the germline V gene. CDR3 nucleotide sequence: TGTGCCAGCAGCCAAGCCCTGGGACTAGGAGAAGATACGCAGTATTTT. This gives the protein CASSQALGLGEDTQYF.

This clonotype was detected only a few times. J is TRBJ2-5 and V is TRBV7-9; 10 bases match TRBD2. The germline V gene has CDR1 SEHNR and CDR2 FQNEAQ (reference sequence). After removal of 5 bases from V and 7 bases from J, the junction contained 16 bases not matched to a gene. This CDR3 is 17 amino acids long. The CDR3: CASSPRGSGRANATQYF. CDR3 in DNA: TGTGCCAGCAGCCCTCGCGGAAGCGGGAGGGCTAACGCGACCCAGTACTTC.

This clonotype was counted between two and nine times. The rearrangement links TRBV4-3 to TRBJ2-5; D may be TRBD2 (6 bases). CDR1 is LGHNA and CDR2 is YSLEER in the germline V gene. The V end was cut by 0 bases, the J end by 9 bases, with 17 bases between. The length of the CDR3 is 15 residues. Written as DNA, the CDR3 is TGCGCCAGCAGCCAAGAGACCGGGGGTGGAGCCCCCCAGTACTTC. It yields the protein CASSQETGGGAPQYF.

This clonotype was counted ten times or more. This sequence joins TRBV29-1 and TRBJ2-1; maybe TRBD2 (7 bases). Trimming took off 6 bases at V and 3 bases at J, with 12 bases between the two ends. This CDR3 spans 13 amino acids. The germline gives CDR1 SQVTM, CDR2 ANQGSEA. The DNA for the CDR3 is TGCAGCGTGGGGGGGGCATACTACAATGAGCAGTTCTTC. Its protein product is CSVGGAYYNEQFF.

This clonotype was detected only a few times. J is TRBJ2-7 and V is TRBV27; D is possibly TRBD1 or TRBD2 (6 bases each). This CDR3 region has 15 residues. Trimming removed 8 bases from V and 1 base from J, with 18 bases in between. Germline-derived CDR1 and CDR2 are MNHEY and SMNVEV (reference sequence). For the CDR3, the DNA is TGTGCCAGCGCCCCGGGGGCTCGACGGTCCTACGAGCAGTACTTC. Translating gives CASAPGARRSYEQYF.

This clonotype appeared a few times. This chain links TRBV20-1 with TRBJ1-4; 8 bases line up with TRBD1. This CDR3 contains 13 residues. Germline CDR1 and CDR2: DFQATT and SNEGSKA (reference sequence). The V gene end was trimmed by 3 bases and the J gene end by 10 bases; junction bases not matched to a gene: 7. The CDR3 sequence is CSASATGGGKLFF. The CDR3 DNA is TGCAGTGCTAGTGCAACAGGGGGTGGAAAACTGTTTTTT.

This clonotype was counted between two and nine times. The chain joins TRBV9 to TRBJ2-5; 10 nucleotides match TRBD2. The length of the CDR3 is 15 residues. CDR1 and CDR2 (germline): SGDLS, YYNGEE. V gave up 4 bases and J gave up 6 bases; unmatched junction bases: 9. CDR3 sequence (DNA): TGTGCCAGCAGCAAAGACGGGACTAGCGCGAAGACCCAGTACTTC. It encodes CASSKDGTSAKTQYF.

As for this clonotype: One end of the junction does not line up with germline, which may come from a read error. The CDR3 is CASSLRQGSYEQCF. The CDR3 DNA follows: TGCGCCAGCAGCTTGAGACAGGGTTCCTACGAGCAGTGCTTC. The chain employs TRBV5-1 and TRBJ2-7; 7 bases are a match to TRBD1. The CDR3 has 14 amino acids. Germline CDR1 SGHRS, CDR2 YFSETQ.

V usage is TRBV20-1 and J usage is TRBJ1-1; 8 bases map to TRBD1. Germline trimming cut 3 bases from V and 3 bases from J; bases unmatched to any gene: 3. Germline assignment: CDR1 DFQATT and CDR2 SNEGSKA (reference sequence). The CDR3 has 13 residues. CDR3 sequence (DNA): TGCAGTGCTAGTCAGGACAGGGACACTGAAGCTTTCTTT. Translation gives CSASQDRDTEAFF.

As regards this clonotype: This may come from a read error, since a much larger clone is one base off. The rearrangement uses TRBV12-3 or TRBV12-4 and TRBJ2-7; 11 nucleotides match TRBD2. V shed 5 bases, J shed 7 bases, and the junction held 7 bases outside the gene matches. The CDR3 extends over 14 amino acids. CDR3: CASSTTSGIREQYF. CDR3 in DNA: TGTGCCAGCAGTACGACTAGCGGGATAAGGGAGCAGTACTTC.

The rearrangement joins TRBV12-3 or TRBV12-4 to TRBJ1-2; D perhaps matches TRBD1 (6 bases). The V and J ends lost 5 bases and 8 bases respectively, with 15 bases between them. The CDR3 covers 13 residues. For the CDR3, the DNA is TGTGCCAGCAGTCATCCAGGGGCGCGGGGCTACACCTTC. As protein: CASSHPGARGYTF.

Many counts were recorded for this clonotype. The CDR3 spells CASSLEGASNIQYF. CDR3 sequence (DNA): TGTGCCAGCAGCTTAGAGGGGGCTAGTAACATTCAGTACTTC. V usage is TRBV7-2 and J usage is TRBJ2-4, with 7 bases lining up with TRBD1. Unmatched junction bases numbered 4, after V lost 1 base and J lost 7 bases. The CDR3 is 14 residues long. Germline V gives CDR1 SGHTA, CDR2 FQGNSA.

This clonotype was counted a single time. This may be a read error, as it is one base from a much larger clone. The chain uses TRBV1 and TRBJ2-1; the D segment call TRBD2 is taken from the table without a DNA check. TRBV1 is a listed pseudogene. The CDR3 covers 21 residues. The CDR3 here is CTSSRGWLLREDHYSYNEQFF. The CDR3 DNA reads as TGCACCAGCAGCCGGGGATGGTTGTTGCGGGAGGACCATTACTCCTACAATGAGCAGTTCTTC.

The CDR3 DNA is TGTGCCAGCAGCTTAGTTGGGTCGGACGCTTCCTCCTACAATGAGCAGTTCTTC. This codes for CASSLVGSDASSYNEQFF. The chain carries TRBV7-6 and TRBJ2-1; D is unresolved. The germline V gene has CDR1 SGHVS and CDR2 FNYEAQ. The CDR3 has 18 amino acids. V lost 1 base to trimming and J lost 0 bases, with 16 bases between them.

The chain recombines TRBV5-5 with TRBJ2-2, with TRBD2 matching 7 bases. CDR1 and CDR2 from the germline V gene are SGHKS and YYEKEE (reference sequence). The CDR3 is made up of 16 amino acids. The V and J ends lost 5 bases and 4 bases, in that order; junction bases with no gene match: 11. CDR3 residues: CASSKQAGVVTGELFF. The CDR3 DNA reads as TGTGCCAGCAGTAAACAGGCGGGGGTGGTCACCGGGGAGCTGTTTTTT. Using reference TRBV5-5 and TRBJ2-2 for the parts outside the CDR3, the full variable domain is DAGVTQSPTHLIKTRGQQVTLRCSPISGHKSVSWYQQVLGQGPQFIFQYYEKEERGRGNFPDRFSARQFPNYSSELNVNALLLGDSALYLCASSKQAGVVTGELFFGEGSRLTVL.

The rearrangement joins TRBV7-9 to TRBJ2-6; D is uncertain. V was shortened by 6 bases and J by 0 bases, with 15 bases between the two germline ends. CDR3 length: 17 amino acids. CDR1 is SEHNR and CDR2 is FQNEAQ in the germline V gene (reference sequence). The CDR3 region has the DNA TGTGCCAGCAGGCTCCTAGGCCAACGCTCTGGGGCCAACGTCCTGACTTTC. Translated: CASRLLGQRSGANVLTF.

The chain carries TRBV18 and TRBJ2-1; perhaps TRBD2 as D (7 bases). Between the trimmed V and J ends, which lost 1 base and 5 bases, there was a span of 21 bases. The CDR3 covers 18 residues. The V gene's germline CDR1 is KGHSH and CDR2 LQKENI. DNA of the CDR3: TGTGCCAGCTCACCACGCCGGGGGGCCGCCCTACTCAACAATGAGCAGTTCTTC. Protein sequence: CASSPRRGAALLNNEQFF. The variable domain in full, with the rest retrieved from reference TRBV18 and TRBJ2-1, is NAGVMQNPRHLVRRRGQEARLRCSPMKGHSHVYWYRQLPEEGLKFMVYLQKENIIDESGMPKERFSAEFPKEGPSILRIQQVVRGDSAAYFCASSPRRGAALLNNEQFFGPGTRLTVL.

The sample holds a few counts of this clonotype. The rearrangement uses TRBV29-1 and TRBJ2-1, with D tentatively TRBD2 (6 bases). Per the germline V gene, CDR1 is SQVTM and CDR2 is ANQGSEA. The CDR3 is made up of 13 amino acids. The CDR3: CGAGKIADNEQFF. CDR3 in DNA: TGCGGAGCTGGGAAGATAGCGGACAATGAGCAGTTCTTC.

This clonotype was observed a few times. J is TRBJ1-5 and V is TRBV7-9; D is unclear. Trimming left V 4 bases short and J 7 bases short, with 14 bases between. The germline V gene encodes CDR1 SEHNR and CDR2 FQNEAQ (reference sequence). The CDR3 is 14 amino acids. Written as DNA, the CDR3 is TGTGCCAGCAGCTCGTCGTATAGGTTCCAGCCCCAGCATTTT. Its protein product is CASSSSYRFQPQHF.

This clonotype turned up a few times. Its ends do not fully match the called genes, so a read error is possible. The CDR3 reads CASRLRTSGSYDEQFF. CDR3 nucleotide sequence: TGTGCCAGCAGACTACGGACTAGCGGGTCCTACGATGAGCAGTTCTTC. This sequence joins TRBV2 and TRBJ2-1, with 11 bases aligning to TRBD2. The CDR3 loop spans 16 amino acids. Germline assignment: CDR1 SNHLY and CDR2 FYNNEI.